The rows below give T cell receptor beta chains drawn from one sample of a study of human T cells and chemical hapten exposure. Using its own MiXCR run on the RACE reads, TCRdb lists one record per CDR3 protein. The sample carries more than 80,000 distinct CDR3 sequences, 10% to 14% recorded once. The material was whole blood, obtained in connection with sensitization to the hapten diphenylcyclopropenone (DPC). All receptors derive from a woman aged 55 to 70 with alopecia areata. Some clones in this sample may be carry-over from other donors' samples. CDR3s include the opening cysteine and the closing phenylalanine or tryptophan. D genes are given only for firm matches. Clone size is not always given. Where it is, it says once, few, many or a class for expanded clones.

v_call	clone_size	d_call	j_call	cdr3_aa	cdr3_nt
TRBV28	many	TRBD2	TRBJ2-1	CASSLVTSGSYNEQFF	TGTGCCAGCAGTTTGGTGACTAGCGGATCCTACAATGAGCAGTTCTTC
TRBV6-5	many	TRBD1	TRBJ2-1	CATRDRAINEQFF	TGTGCCACTAGGGACAGAGCAATCAATGAGCAGTTCTTC
TRBV5-1	many	NA	TRBJ2-7	CASSLLQLTGYGHEQYF	TGCGCCAGCAGCTTGCTACAACTGACTGGATACGGCCACGAGCAGTACTTC
TRBV3-1	NA	TRBD1	TRBJ1-1	CASSQSGQGRRRVRMIREAFF	TGTGCCAGCAGCCAATCTGGACAGGGGAGGCGCCGGGTTCGGATGATCCGTGAAGCTTTCTTT
TRBV6-2/TRBV6-3	many	NA	TRBJ2-6	CASSLQNSGANVLTF	TGTGCCAGCAGCCTTCAAAACTCTGGGGCCAACGTCCTGACTTTC
TRBV9	many	NA	TRBJ2-1	CASSDGEYSYNEQFF	TGTGCCAGCAGCGACGGAGAGTACTCCTACAATGAGCAGTTCTTC
TRBV18	many	NA	TRBJ1-1	CASSPPGTVSGAFF	TGTGCCAGCTCACCACCTGGGACTGTGTCTGGAGCTTTCTTT
TRBV20-1	many	NA	TRBJ1-2	CSAGLGQHYGYTF	TGCAGTGCTGGTCTCGGACAGCACTATGGCTACACCTTC
TRBV20-1	many	NA	TRBJ1-6	CSTRSPGSPLHF	TGCAGTACTCGATCCCCGGGTTCACCCCTCCACTTT
TRBV29-1	few	TRBD1	TRBJ2-3	CSVQGDRDTQYF	TGCAGCGTCCAAGGGGACAGAGATACGCAGTATTTT